This T cell receptor (beta chain) appears in the sequencing data of a study of OX40 agonist ivuxolimab in advanced cancers. Overall study: Hepatocellular carcinoma, melanoma, renal cell or head and neck cancer was diagnosed in the dose-escalation patients. Partial responses were observed in three patients, of whom one had hepatocellular carcinoma and two had cutaneous melanoma.

Details on this clone: Its antigen is not known.

V shed 6 bases, J shed 6 bases, and the junction held 7 bases outside the gene matches. CDR3 length equals 16 residues. Germline CDR1 is SNHLY and CDR2 is FYNNEI. Study results and limitations: Expanded peripheral T cells had an undetermined antigen specificity. At 0.1 to 3.0 mg/kg, CD4+ and CD8+ blood T cells expanded clonally by week 6.

Here immunoSEQ multiplex PCR was the method, and the copy in TCRdb shows in-frame clones only, minus some. The profile covers 66,000 or so clones, with approximately 81% appearing a single time and around 0.52% taken by the ten largest. J is TRBJ2-3 and V is TRBV2; TRBD2 matches at 15 bases. This receptor was taken from an adult with an advanced solid tumor such as melanoma, head and neck, liver or kidney cancer. The sample was CD4+ or CD8+ T cells sorted from blood, taken in a trial of the OX40 agonist ivuxolimab. The CDR3 loop reads CASSRAGTSGRDTQYF. In nucleotides, the CDR3 is TGTGCCAGCAGCAGAGCCGGGACTAGCGGGAGGGATACGCAGTATTTT.